This T cell receptor beta chain was found in a study of T cell changes during pregnancy in multiple sclerosis. Method: immunoSEQ multiplex PCR; TCRdb's copy keeps in-frame clones and lacks some. The sample lists 33,000 or so clones, nearly 90% occurring once. The germline gives CDR1 MNHEY, CDR2 SMNVEV (reference sequence). This CDR3 contains 14 residues. J lost 3 bases, V lost 1 base, and 1 base had no gene match. V usage is TRBV27 and J usage is TRBJ2-5, with 8 bases aligning to TRBD2. The sequenced sample was CD8+ T cells from peripheral blood mononuclear cells, obtained in the third trimester of pregnancy. This sequence originates from a female donor with multiple sclerosis, enrolled in a pregnancy study. In nucleotides, the CDR3 is TGTGCCAGCAGTTTATTAGCGGGGAAAGAGACCCAGTACTTC. Protein: CASSLLAGKETQYF.